This T cell receptor (beta chain) was retrieved from a study of T cell changes during pregnancy in multiple sclerosis. TCRdb keeps only in-frame clones here, not all; method: immunoSEQ multiplex PCR. This sample carries tens of thousands of clones, around 90% of them seen once, and the ten largest clones take under 0.85%. The CDR3 contains 14 residues. Per the germline V gene, CDR1 is SGHNT and CDR2 is YYREEE (reference sequence). Trimming stripped 2 bases from V and 8 bases from J, with 16 bases between. The chain joins TRBV5-4 to TRBJ1-2, with D possibly TRBD1 on 5 matching bases. The clonotype originates from a female donor with multiple sclerosis, enrolled in a pregnancy study. The sequenced sample was CD4+ T cells from peripheral blood mononuclear cells, obtained before pregnancy. This chain's CDR3 is CASSLWVGAGGYTF. The CDR3 bases are TGTGCCAGCAGCTTATGGGTTGGGGCGGGGGGCTACACCTTC.